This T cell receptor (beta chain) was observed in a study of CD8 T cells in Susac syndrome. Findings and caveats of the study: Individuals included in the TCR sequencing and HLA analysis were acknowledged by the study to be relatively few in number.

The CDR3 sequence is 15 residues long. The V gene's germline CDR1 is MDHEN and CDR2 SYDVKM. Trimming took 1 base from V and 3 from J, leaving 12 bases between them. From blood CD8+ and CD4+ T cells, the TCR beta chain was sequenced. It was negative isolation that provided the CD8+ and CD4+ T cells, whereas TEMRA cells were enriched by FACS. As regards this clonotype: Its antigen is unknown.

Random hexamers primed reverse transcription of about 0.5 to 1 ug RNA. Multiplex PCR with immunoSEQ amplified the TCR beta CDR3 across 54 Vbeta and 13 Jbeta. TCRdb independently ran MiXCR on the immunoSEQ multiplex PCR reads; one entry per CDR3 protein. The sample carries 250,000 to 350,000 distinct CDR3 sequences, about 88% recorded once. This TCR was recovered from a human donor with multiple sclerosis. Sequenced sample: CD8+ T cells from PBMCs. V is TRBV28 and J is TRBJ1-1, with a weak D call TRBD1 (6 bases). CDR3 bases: TGTGCCAGCAGTTTATTGGCGGGGGCCCACACTGAAGCTTTCTTT. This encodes CASSLLAGAHTEAFF. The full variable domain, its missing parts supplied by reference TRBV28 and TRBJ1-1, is DVKVTQSSRYLVKRTGEKVFLECVQDMDHENMFWYRQDPGLGLRLIYFSYDVKMKEKGDIPEGYSVSREKKERFSLILESASTNQTSMYLCASSLLAGAHTEAFFGQGTRLTVV.